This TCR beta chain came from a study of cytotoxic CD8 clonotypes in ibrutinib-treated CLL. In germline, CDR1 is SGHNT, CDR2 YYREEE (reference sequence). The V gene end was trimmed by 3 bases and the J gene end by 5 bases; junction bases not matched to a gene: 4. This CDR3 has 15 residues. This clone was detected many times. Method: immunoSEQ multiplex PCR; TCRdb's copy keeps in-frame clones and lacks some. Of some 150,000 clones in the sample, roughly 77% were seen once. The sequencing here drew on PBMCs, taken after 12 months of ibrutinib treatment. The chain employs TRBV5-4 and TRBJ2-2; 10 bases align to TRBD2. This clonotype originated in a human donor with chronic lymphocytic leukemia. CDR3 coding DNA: TGTGCCAGCAGCTCAGCGGGGGGGATTACCGGGGAGCTGTTTTTT. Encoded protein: CASSSAGGITGELFF.